The rows below give T cell receptor beta chains drawn from one sample of a study of OX40 agonist ivuxolimab in advanced cancers. Profiled with immunoSEQ multiplex PCR; TCRdb holds only in-frame clones, not every one. The table shows 45,000 to 55,000 clones, with about 85% occurring only once. Material: CD4+ or CD8+ T cells sorted from blood, obtained in a trial of the OX40 agonist ivuxolimab. The receptors originated from an adult with an advanced solid tumor such as melanoma, head and neck, liver or kidney cancer. CDR3s leave out the opening cysteine and the closing phenylalanine or tryptophan. Fields, in order: V gene, J gene, clone size, CDR3 protein. Part of the rows lack a size; the others show once, few, many or a class for expanded clones.

TRBV4-2	TRBJ1-6	NA	ASSPRQGAGNSPLH
TRBV7-2	TRBJ2-1	NA	ASSPLAGGSFEQF
TRBV7-8	TRBJ1-1	NA	ASSRASTEAF
TRBV4-1	TRBJ2-6	NA	ASSQRTGRGAGANVLT
TRBV18	TRBJ2-1	few	ASSPMTAGNTNEQF
TRBV11-3	TRBJ1-6	NA	ASSLRSPLH
TRBV18	TRBJ2-3	NA	ASSPPGGSRDTDTQY
TRBV18	TRBJ2-5	NA	ASSPQGIQETQY
TRBV7-3	TRBJ1-1	NA	ASSFGLTDEAF
TRBV18	TRBJ1-2	NA	ASSQTRGSGYT
TRBV6-6	TRBJ1-1	NA	ASRSNTEAF
TRBV7-2	TRBJ2-1	NA	ASSQRGRQF
TRBV28	TRBJ1-2	NA	ASSSGRVYGYT
TRBV28	TRBJ2-3	NA	ASSLWTSGADTQY
TRBV28	TRBJ2-7	NA	ASIFKGGPRIGQY
TRBV19	TRBJ1-1	NA	ASSRREVGDTEAF
TRBV28	TRBJ1-1	NA	ASSYGDRGSTEAF
TRBV28	TRBJ2-1	once	ASRRQGGEQF
TRBV7-3	TRBJ2-2	few	ASSFGWSPGELF
TRBV9	TRBJ1-1	NA	ASSVEGGDTEAF
TRBV28	TRBJ2-3	NA	ASGKAQY
TRBV5-1	TRBJ1-6	NA	ASSLFAGAQASPLH
TRBV7-2	TRBJ2-1	NA	ASSLDRANREQF
TRBV6-5	TRBJ1-4	NA	ASSPTGTGNEKLF
TRBV18	TRBJ2-2	NA	ASSPPDRSGELF
TRBV7-9	TRBJ2-5	NA	ASSLETQY
TRBV7-8	TRBJ2-7	NA	ASSPKRTGIYEQY
TRBV25-1	TRBJ1-3	NA	ASSVAGYSGNTIY
TRBV2	TRBJ1-1	once	ASRRQGVGEAF